Shown below are 12 T cell receptor beta chains from a single sample sequenced in a study of graft-versus-host responses after intestinal transplantation. Sequenced by immunoSEQ multiplex PCR; TCRdb stores in-frame clones only, minus some. There are about 19,000 clones in the sample; roughly a third occur only once, and approximately 2% lies in the top ten. The material was alloreactive CD4+ T cells from a mixed lymphocyte reaction culture, obtained before transplantation. Regarding subset: CFSE-low proliferating T cells sorted from roughly six-day pre-transplant mixed lymphocyte reaction (GvH or HvG direction). Receptors originate from a human patient who was an organ donor for intestinal transplantation.

The genes are TRBV10-3 and TRBJ1-2; D may be TRBD1 (5 bases). The germline V gene encodes CDR1 ENHRY and CDR2 SYGVKD. With 7 bases removed from V and 3 bases from J, the gap between germline ends came to 12 bases. CDR3 length: 13 residues. The CDR3 region has the DNA TGTGCCATCACGAGGGGTCGGGACTATGGCTACACCTTC. Its translation: CAITRGRDYGYTF.

This sequence joins TRBV10-3 and TRBJ1-2; possible D gene TRBD1, 6 bases. V dropped 3 bases and J dropped 8 bases, with 13 bases sitting between them. CDR3 size: 13 residues. CDR1 and CDR2 (germline): ENHRY, SYGVKD. CDR3 nucleotide sequence: TGTGCCATCAGTGACTCGGGGGCGGGAGGCTACACCTTC. It translates to CAISDSGAGGYTF.

V is TRBV18 and J is TRBJ2-7, with 10 bases lining up with TRBD2. The CDR3 is made up of 17 amino acids. CDR1 KGHSH and CDR2 LQKENI come from the germline V gene. The V gene end was trimmed by 1 base and the J gene end by 1 base; junction bases not matched to a gene: 7. This chain's CDR3 is CASSPLPPSGGSYEQYF. Here the CDR3 DNA reads TGTGCCAGCTCACCACTCCCCCCTAGCGGGGGTTCCTACGAGCAGTACTTC. Variable domain in full (rest from reference TRBV18 and TRBJ2-7): NAGVMQNPRHLVRRRGQEARLRCSPMKGHSHVYWYRQLPEEGLKFMVYLQKENIIDESGMPKERFSAEFPKEGPSILRIQQVVRGDSAAYFCASSPLPPSGGSYEQYFGPGTRLTVT.

A note on this clone: The junction departs from germline at one end; a sequencing error may be responsible. The chain carries TRBV5-6 and TRBJ1-2, with TRBD1 matching over 7 bases. Germline CDR1 and CDR2: SGHDT and YYEEEE. The CDR3 spans 13 residues. CDR3 nucleotide sequence: TGTGCCGGCAGCCCCCTGACAGGGAGTGGCTACACCTTC. This encodes CAGSPLTGSGYTF.

The V and J genes are TRBV5-6 and TRBJ1-2; D ambiguous. Germline CDR1 SGHDT, CDR2 YYEEEE. Trimming cost V 2 bases and J 6 bases, with 11 bases left between them. The CDR3 totals 13 residues. The CDR3 loop reads CASSFFWANGYTF. For the CDR3, the DNA is TGTGCCAGCAGCTTCTTTTGGGCCAATGGCTACACCTTC.

The chain couples TRBV2 to TRBJ1-1; tentatively, D is TRBD1 (5 bases). This CDR3 has 12 residues. Trimming pared 8 bases from V and 4 bases from J, leaving 11 bases between. Germline loops: CDR1 SNHLY, CDR2 FYNNEI. The CDR3 region has the DNA TGTGCCAGCGGTGGGGGGACCACTGAAGCTTTCTTT. Translation: CASGGGTTEAFF.

The chain links TRBV6-5 to TRBJ1-3, with unresolved D. Trimming left V 2 bases short and J 2 bases short, with 7 bases between. The CDR3 is made up of 14 amino acids. Germline CDR1 reads MNHEY; CDR2 reads SVGAGI. The CDR3 DNA reads as TGTGCCAGCAGTTACAACCGGGCTGGAAACACCATATATTTT. It is translated as CASSYNRAGNTIYF.

This rearrangement joins TRBV18 to TRBJ1-5; D is unclear. The length of the CDR3 is 13 residues. Germline values: CDR1 KGHSH, CDR2 LQKENI. V lost 1 base and J lost 9, with 10 bases in between. Here the CDR3 DNA reads TGTGCCAGCTCACCACTCCCGCGGTCGCCCCAGCATTTT. Translating it yields CASSPLPRSPQHF. Variable domain in full (rest from reference TRBV18 and TRBJ1-5): NAGVMQNPRHLVRRRGQEARLRCSPMKGHSHVYWYRQLPEEGLKFMVYLQKENIIDESGMPKERFSAEFPKEGPSILRIQQVVRGDSAAYFCASSPLPRSPQHFGDGTRLSIL.

The V gene is TRBV30, the J gene TRBJ2-7, with D unresolved. Trimming removed 0 bases from V and 3 bases from J, with 9 bases in between. Germline CDR1 reads GTSNPN; CDR2 reads SVGIG (reference sequence). This CDR3 is 13 amino acids long. The DNA for the CDR3 is TGTGCCTGGAGTGTACGAAGTTTCTACGAGCAGTACTTC. Amino acid sequence: CAWSVRSFYEQYF.

A few counts support this clone. The chain recombines TRBV5-4 with TRBJ2-7; TRBD1 might be the D (5 bases). The ends were cut back, 1 base at V and 6 bases at J, with 14 bases in the middle. CDR1 is SGHNT, CDR2 YYREEE, per germline (reference sequence). This CDR3 spans 14 amino acids. CDR3 bases: TGTGCCAGCAGCTTGTCTGTGTGGGGCATCGAGCAGTACTTC. Residues: CASSLSVWGIEQYF. Together with reference TRBV5-4 and TRBJ2-7, the CDR3 gives the full variable domain: ETGVTQSPTHLIKTRGQQVTLRCSSQSGHNTVSWYQQALGQGPQFIFQYYREEENGRGNFPPRFSGLQFPNYSSELNVNALELDDSALYLCASSLSVWGIEQYFGPGTRLTVT.

This clone was detected a few times. The chain joins TRBV4-2 to TRBJ2-7; 8 bases are a match to TRBD1. The CDR3 is 14 amino acids. V was clipped by 5 bases and J by 3 bases; unmatched bases: 6. CDR1 LGHNA and CDR2 YNFKEQ come from the germline V gene. The CDR3 loop is CASSSQGAGYEQYF. CDR3 DNA sequence: TGTGCCAGCAGCTCCCAGGGGGCGGGCTACGAGCAGTACTTC.

The chain is built from TRBV28 and TRBJ2-1; TRBD2 matches at 10 bases. J was trimmed by 7 bases and V by 2 bases; bases with no gene match: 8. This CDR3 has 16 amino acids. The V gene's germline CDR1 is MDHEN and CDR2 SYDVKM. This chain's CDR3 is CASSLARAGGKNEQFF. The CDR3 nucleotides read TGTGCCAGCAGTTTAGCCAGAGCGGGAGGGAAGAATGAGCAGTTCTTC.